This T cell receptor (beta chain) was captured by sequencing in a study of blood T cell repertoires in COVID-19 (TCRdb year 2020). General notes on the study: Samples from collaborators originated in the United States, Italy and Spain and spanned both the acute and convalescent phases of COVID-19. Deeply sampled blood TCRbeta repertoires from subjects exposed to, actively infected with, or recovered from COVID-19 were included in the dataset. The repertoires were made available in a free public database intended to serve as a resource for research on the immune response to SARS-CoV-2. The material from the prospective study consisted of cDNA or gDNA derived from T cells, B-cell-depleted T cells, or PBMCs. HLA class I and class II types, where available, came from metadata supplied by the sample provider rather than from assay-based typing. Sample metadata almost always included a de-identified subject ID, COVID-19 status, age in years and sex. The samples were drawn from the first 160 participants of the ongoing ImmuneRACE study and from 1,254 subjects provided by 6 global collaborators.

Broader findings and caveats from the paper: The quantity of clinical and demographic metadata differed by source and by participant and was supplied without curation.

This clone was recorded only once. It lacks a known antigen. Base qualities are missing; no much larger clone stands one base away. The CDR3 goes from the cysteine to the phenylalanine over 18 residues. The kept DNA is CDR3 alone, 54 bases in frame from the first base. Whole blood was collected in K2EDTA tubes by collaborating institutions according to the institutions' own protocols. For TCRbeta analysis, collaborators shipped samples in one of three forms: frozen whole blood, isolated PBMCs, or DNA extracted from either of those sample types. The immunoSEQ Assay, a bias-controlled multiplex PCR, was used to amplify TCRbeta CDR3 regions from genomic DNA. The authors' analysis ran thus. The number of nucleated cells in each sample was estimated from the amplification of reference gene primers within the assay. To quantify the absolute abundance of each unique TCRbeta CDR3 rearrangement, sequence reads were collapsed and filtered. For each sample, productive Simpson clonality was calculated by taking the square root of Simpson's diversity index across productive rearrangements. Entries here come from immuneACCESS through TCRdb and include only in-frame sequences with V and J called. Some clones fail to appear in such tables; in the studies checked, an unresolved V gene covers under half of the shortfall, and the cause of the remainder is unknown. D and trimming were read from the DNA, whereas the V and J calls and clone size are those reported in that table. The table for this sample lists 50,000 to 70,000 clones; around 84% of them were counted only once. Less than 6.5% of the sample is taken by the ten largest.

The sequence links TRBV21-1 to TRBJ1-1; no check of the table's D call, TRBD1, against the DNA was made. TRBV21-1 is marked as a pseudogene. This sequence was found in a woman aged 55-69 years with acute or convalescent COVID-19. Input material: peripheral blood. The CDR3 in this case is CAGLNSKQGDEGYTEAFF. The DNA sequence is TGTGCCGGGTTAAACAGTAAACAGGGAGATGAGGGGTACACTGAAGCTTTCTTT.